The present entry profiles one T cell receptor beta chain with its context. Antigen unknown. Time point reported: pretreatment peripheral blood. This entry comes from a study of PD-L1 blockade in urothelial cancer. The study's findings and limits: At 3 weeks on treatment, tumor-associated clones expanded more with durable benefit.

Sequenced by immunoSEQ multiplex PCR; TCRdb stores in-frame clones only, minus some. The sample records tens of thousands of clones, around four fifths being singletons. Germline V CDR1 and CDR2: SEHNR, FQNEAQ (reference sequence). Trimming took 5 bases from V and 5 from J; bases not matched to a gene: 16. The CDR3 has 18 residues. Material: PBMCs, obtained around atezolizumab (anti-PD-L1) treatment. V usage is TRBV7-9 and J usage is TRBJ1-4; 8 nucleotides match TRBD1. This sequence was found in a man in his forties with urothelial cancer. CDR3 amino acids: CASSPTPPGTGLNEKLFF. In nucleotides, the CDR3 is TGTGCCAGCAGCCCGACCCCCCCCGGGACAGGCCTCAATGAAAAACTGTTTTTT.